This T cell receptor (beta chain) emerged from a study of blood T cell repertoires in COVID-19. This clone was detected a few times. Deletions cut 3 bases from V and 6 bases from J, with 8 bases between. The CDR3 consists of 13 residues. Data came from immunoSEQ multiplex PCR; TCRdb stores just in-frame clones and leaves some out. The sample shows tens of thousands of clones, around 79% of them seen only once. This chain joins TRBV12-3 or TRBV12-4 and TRBJ2-2; weak D call: TRBD1 (5 bases). Sequencing was done on a sample of peripheral blood. The source of this sequence is a man aged 45 to 65 with COVID-19, enrolled during active disease. In nucleotides, the CDR3 is TGTGCCAGCAGTTTCAGGGCTCCCGGGGAGCTGTTTTTT. Protein product: CASSFRAPGELFF.